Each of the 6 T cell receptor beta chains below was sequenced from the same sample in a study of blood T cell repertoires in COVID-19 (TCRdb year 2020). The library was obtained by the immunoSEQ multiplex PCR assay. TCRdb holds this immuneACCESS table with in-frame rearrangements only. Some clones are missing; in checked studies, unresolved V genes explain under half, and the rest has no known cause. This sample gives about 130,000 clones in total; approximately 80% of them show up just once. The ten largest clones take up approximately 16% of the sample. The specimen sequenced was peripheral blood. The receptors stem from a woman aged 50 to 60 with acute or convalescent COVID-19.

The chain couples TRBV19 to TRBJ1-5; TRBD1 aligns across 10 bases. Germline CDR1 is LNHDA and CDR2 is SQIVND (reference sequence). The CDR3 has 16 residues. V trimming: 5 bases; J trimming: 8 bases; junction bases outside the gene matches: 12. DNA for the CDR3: TGTGCCAGTAGTCCACCGGGACAGGGGCGGGGGGAGCCCCAGCATTTT. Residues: CASSPPGQGRGEPQHF.

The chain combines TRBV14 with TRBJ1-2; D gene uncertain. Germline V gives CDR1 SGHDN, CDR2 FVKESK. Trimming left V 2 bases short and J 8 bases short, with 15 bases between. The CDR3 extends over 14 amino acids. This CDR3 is CASSQYTGAVGYTF. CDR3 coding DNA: TGTGCCAGCAGCCAATACACTGGAGCCGTGGGCTACACCTTC.

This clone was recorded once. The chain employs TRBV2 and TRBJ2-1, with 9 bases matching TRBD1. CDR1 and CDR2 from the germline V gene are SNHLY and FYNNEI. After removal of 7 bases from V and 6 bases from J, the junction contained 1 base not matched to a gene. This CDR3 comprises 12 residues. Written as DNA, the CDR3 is TGTGCCAGCAAGGGACAGGGCAATGAGCAGTTCTTC. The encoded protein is CASKGQGNEQFF.

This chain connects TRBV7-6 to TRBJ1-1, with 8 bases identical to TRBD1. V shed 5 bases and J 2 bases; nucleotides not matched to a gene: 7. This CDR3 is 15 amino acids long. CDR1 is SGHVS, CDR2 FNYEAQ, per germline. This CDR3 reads CASSTGTGHNTEAFF. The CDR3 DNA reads TGTGCCAGCAGCACCGGGACAGGACATAACACTGAAGCTTTCTTT.

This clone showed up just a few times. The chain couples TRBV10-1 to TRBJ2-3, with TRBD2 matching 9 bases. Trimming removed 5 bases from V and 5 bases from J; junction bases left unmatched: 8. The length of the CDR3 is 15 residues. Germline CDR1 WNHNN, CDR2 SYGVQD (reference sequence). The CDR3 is CASSSETSGLDTQYF. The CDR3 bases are TGCGCCAGCAGTTCTGAGACTAGCGGTCTAGATACGCAGTATTTT.

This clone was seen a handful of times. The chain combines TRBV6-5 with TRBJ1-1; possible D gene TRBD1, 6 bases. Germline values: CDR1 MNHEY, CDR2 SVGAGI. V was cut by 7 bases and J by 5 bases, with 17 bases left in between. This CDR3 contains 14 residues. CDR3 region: CASTPMGGGTEAFF. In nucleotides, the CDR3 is TGTGCCAGCACCCCTATGGGAGGGGGAACTGAAGCTTTCTTT.